This TCR beta chain is drawn from a study of beta chain features in type 1 diabetes. Every single donor gave one heparinised blood draw, and these averaged approximately 110 mL. CD4+ naive, central memory, regulatory and stem cell-like memory cells were sorted via CD45RO/CCR7/CD25/CD127/CD95/CD27. Study observations and caveats: It was not settled here whether HLA type affects TCRB rearrangement.

V was cut by 6 bases and J by 7 bases, with 16 bases left in between. The CDR3 length is 13 residues. The V gene's germline CDR1 is MNHNY and CDR2 SVGAGI (reference sequence). As concerns this clone: As yet, its antigen is unknown.

Expressed TCRB transcripts got sequenced, as all isolated RNA was reverse transcribed. Some clones are missing from TCRdb's copy, which holds only in-frame ones; the method was immunoSEQ multiplex PCR. The table records under 950,000 clones, about a sixth of them present only once. The receptor's source is a young woman in good health. The sample was naive CD4+ T cells from blood. The V gene is TRBV6-6, the J gene TRBJ2-7, with unresolved D. CDR3 in amino acids: CASRARNAREQYF. CDR3 nucleotide sequence: TGTGCCAGCAGGGCTAGAAATGCAAGGGAGCAGTACTTC.